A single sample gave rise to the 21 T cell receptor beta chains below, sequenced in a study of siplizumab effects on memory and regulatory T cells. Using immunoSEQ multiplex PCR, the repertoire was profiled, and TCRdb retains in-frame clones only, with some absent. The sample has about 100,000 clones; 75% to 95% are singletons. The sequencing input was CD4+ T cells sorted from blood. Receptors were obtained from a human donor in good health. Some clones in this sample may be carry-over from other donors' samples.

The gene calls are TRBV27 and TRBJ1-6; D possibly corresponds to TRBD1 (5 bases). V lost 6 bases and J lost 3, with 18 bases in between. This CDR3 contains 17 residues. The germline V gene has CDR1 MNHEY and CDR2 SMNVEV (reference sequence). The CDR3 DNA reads TGTGCCAGCAGATTCCTTTGGGACTCCAACTATAATTCACCCCTCCACTTT. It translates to CASRFLWDSNYNSPLHF.

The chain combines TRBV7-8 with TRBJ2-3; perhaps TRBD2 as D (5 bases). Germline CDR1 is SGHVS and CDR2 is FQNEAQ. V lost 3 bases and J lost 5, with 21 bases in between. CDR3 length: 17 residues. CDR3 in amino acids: CASSFSRPGLVRDTQYF. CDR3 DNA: TGTGCCAGCAGCTTTAGCCGCCCGGGGTTGGTTAGAGATACGCAGTATTTT.

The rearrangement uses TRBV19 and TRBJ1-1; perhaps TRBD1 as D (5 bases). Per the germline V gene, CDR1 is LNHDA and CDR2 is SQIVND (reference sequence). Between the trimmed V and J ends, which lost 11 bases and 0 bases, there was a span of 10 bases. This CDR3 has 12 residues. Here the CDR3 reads CACGTVNTEAFF. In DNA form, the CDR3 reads TGTGCCTGTGGGACGGTGAACACTGAAGCTTTCTTT.

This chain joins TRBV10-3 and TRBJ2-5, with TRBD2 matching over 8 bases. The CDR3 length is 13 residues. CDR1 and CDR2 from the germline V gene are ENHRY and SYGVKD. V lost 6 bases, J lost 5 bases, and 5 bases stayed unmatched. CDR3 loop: CAISVREDETQYF. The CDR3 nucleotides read TGTGCCATCAGCGTGCGGGAGGATGAGACCCAGTACTTC.

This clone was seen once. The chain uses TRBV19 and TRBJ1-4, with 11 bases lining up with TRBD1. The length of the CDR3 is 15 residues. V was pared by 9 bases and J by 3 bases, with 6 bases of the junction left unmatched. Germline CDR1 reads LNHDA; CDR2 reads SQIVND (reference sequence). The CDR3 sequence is CASKDRGLANEKLFF. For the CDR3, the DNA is TGTGCCAGCAAGGACAGGGGGCTCGCTAATGAAAAACTGTTTTTT.

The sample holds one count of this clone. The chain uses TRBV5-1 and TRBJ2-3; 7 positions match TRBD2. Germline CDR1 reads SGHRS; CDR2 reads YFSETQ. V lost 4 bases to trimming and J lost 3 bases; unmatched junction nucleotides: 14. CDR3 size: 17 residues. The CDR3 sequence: CASSPAGGGRGTDTQYF. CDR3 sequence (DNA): TGCGCCAGCAGCCCGGCCGGTGGTGGGAGGGGAACAGATACGCAGTATTTT.

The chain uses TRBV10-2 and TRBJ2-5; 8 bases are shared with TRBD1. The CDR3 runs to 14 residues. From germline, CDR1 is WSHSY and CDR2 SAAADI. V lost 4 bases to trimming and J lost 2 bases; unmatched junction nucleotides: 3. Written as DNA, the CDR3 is TGCGCCAGCAGTGTCGGACAGGGACAAGAGACCCAGTACTTC. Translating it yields CASSVGQGQETQYF.

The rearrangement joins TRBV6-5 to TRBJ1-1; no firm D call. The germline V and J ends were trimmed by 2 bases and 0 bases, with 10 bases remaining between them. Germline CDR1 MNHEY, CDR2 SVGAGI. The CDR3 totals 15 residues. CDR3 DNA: TGTGCCAGCAGTTACGGCGGAGGAATGAACACTGAAGCTTTCTTT. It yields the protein CASSYGGGMNTEAFF.

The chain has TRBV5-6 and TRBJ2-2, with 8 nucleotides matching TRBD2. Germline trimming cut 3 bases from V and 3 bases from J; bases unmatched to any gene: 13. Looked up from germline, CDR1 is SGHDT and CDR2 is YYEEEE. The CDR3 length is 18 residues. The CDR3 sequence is CASSWTLSGSAHTGELFF. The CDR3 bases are TGTGCCAGCAGCTGGACGCTCAGCGGGAGTGCGCACACCGGGGAGCTGTTTTTT.

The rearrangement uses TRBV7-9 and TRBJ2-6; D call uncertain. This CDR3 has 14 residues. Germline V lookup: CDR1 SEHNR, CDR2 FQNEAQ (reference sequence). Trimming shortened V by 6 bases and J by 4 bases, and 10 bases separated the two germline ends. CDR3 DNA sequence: TGTGCCAGCAGACTCCCCGGCGGGGCCAACGTCCTGACTTTC. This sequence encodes CASRLPGGANVLTF. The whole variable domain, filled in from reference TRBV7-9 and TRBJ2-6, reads DTGVSQNPRHKITKRGQNVTFRCDPISEHNRLYWYRQTLGQGPEFLTYFQNEAQLEKSRLLSDRFSAERPKGSFSTLEIQRTEQGDSAMYLCASRLPGGANVLTFGAGSRLTVL.

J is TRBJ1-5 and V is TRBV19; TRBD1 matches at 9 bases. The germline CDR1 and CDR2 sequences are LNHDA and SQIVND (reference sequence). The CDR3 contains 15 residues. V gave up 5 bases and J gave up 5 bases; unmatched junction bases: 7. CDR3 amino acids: CASSQQTGGYQPQHF. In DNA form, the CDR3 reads TGTGCCAGTAGTCAACAAACAGGGGGCTATCAGCCCCAGCATTTT.

The CDR3 DNA reads TGTGCCAGCAGCGTAGACCAGGGGGCGAATGAGCAGTTCTTC. Translating gives CASSVDQGANEQFF. This chain joins TRBV9 and TRBJ2-1, with 8 bases identical to TRBD1. The J segment lost 7 bases and the V segment lost 0 bases, leaving 3 bases of the junction unmatched. The length of the CDR3 is 14 residues. Germline CDR1 reads SGDLS; CDR2 reads YYNGEE. Drawing the rest from reference TRBV9 and TRBJ2-1, the complete variable domain is DSGVTQTPKHLITATGQRVTLRCSPRSGDLSVYWYQQSLDQGLQFLIQYYNGEERAKGNILERFSAQQFPDLHSELNLSSLELGDSALYFCASSVDQGANEQFFGPGTRLTVL.

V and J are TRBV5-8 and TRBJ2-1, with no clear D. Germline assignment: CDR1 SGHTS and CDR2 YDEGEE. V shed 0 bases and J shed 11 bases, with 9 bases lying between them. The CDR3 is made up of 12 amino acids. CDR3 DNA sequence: TGTGCCAGCAGCTTGGGGAGACCCAAGCAGTTCTTC. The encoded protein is CASSLGRPKQFF.

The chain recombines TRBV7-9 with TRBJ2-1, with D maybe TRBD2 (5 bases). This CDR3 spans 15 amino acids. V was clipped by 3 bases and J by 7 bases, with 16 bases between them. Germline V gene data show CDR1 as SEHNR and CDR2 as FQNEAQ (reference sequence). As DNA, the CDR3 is TGTGCCAGCAGCTTCTTAGCGTCTGGAGAGAATGAGCAGTTCTTC. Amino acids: CASSFLASGENEQFF.

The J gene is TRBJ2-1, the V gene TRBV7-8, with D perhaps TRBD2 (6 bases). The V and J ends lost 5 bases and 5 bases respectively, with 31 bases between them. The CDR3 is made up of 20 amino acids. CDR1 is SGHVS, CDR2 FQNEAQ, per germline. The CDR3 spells CASSGRDGLYMSAAHNEQFF. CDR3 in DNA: TGTGCCAGCAGCGGCCGCGATGGACTATATATGTCGGCCGCCCACAATGAGCAGTTCTTC.

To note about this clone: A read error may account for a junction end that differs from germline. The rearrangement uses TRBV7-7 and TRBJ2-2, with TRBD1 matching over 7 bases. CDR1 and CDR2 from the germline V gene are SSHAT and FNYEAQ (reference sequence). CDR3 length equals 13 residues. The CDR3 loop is CASRPTGDGELFF. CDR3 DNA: TGTGCTAGCAGACCAACAGGGGACGGGGAGCTGTTTTTT. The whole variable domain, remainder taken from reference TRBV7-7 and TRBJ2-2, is GAGVSQSPRYKVTKRGQDVTLRCDPISSHATLYWYQQALGQGPEFLTYFNYEAQPDKSGLPSDRFSAERPEGSISTLTIQRTEQRDSAMYRCASRPTGDGELFFGEGSRLTVL.

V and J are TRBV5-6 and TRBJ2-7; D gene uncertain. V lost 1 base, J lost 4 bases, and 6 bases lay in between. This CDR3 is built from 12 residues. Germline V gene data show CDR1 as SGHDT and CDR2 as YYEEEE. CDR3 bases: TGTGCCAGCAGCTTGCTTCGTTACGAGCAGTACTTC. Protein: CASSLLRYEQYF. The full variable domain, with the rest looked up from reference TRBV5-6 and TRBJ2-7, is DAGVTQSPTHLIKTRGQQVTLRCSPKSGHDTVSWYQQALGQGPQFIFQYYEEEERQRGNFPDRFSGHQFPNYSSELNVNALLLGDSALYLCASSLLRYEQYFGPGTRLTVT.

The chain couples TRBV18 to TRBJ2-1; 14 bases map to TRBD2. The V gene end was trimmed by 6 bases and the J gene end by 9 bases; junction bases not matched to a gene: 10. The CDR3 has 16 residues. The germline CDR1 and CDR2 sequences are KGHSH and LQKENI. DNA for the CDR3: TGTGCCAGCTCGCTCGGGACTAGCGGGAGAACGGGTGAGCAGTTCTTC. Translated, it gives CASSLGTSGRTGEQFF.

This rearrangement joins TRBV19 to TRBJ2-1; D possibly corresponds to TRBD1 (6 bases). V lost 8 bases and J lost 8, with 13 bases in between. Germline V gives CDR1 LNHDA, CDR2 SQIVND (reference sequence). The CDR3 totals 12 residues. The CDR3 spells CASGNREYEQFF. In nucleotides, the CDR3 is TGTGCCAGTGGAAACAGGGAATATGAGCAGTTCTTC.

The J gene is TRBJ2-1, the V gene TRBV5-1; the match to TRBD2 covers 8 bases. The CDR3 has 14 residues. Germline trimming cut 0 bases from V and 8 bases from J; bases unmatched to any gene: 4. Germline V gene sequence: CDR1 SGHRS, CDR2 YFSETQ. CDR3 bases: TGCGCCAGCAGCTTGGGCGGGGGGCTCGATGAGCAGTTCTTC. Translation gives CASSLGGGLDEQFF.

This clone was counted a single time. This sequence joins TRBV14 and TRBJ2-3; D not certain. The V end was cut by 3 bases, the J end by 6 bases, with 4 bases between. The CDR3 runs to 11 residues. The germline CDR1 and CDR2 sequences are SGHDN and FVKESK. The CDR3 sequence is CASSQGDTQYF. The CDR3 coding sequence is TGTGCCAGCAGCCAGGGTGATACGCAGTATTTT. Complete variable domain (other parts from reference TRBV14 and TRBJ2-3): EAGVTQFPSHSVIEKGQTVTLRCDPISGHDNLYWYRRVMGKEIKFLLHFVKESKQDESGMPNNRFLAERTGGTYSTLKVQPAELEDSGVYFCASSQGDTQYFGPGTRLTVL.